This TCR beta chain appears in the sequencing data of a study of cytomegalovirus exposure and HLA in healthy donors. Study outcomes and limitations: In the 130 or so validation repertoires, a later analysis found that first-cohort TCR clusters tended to co-occur.

Measured with immunoSEQ multiplex PCR; TCRdb has only the in-frame clones, and not every one. The sample records some 140,000 clones, 80% to 90% being singletons. For this clone: Its target is not known.

CDR3 length: 15 amino acids. Per the germline V gene, CDR1 is MGHRA and CDR2 is YSYEKL. V lost 2 bases, J lost 2 bases, and 5 bases stayed unmatched. This chain joins TRBV4-1 and TRBJ2-7; 8 nucleotides align to TRBD1. The receptor was isolated from a woman aged 18-29 years in good health and CMV-seropositive. Input material: PBMCs. Written as DNA, the CDR3 is TGCGCCAGCAGCCAAATCCGGGACAGGACCTACGAGCAGTACTTC. Translated: CASSQIRDRTYEQYF.